This T cell receptor (beta chain) comes out of a study of T cell changes during pregnancy in multiple sclerosis. Germline values: CDR1 SGHTA, CDR2 FQGNSA. The ends were cut back, 2 bases at V and 4 bases at J, with 11 bases in the middle. This CDR3 contains 14 residues. Clones were read by immunoSEQ multiplex PCR, and TCRdb kept only the in-frame ones, dropping some. This sample has approximately 94,000 clones; approximately 92% occur once, and the top ten carry less than 2%. This chain connects TRBV7-2 to TRBJ1-1; D not certain. The sample consisted of peripheral blood, taken after pregnancy. This clonotype was sampled from a female donor with multiple sclerosis, enrolled in a pregnancy study. CDR3 DNA sequence: TGTGCCAGCAGCTTATTGTCGGGGAGCACTGAAGCTTTCTTT. This gives the protein CASSLLSGSTEAFF.